The 18 T cell receptor beta chains below all came from one sample that was sequenced in a study of T cells in localized non-small cell lung cancer (dated by TCRdb to 2020 to 2021). The library was obtained by the immunoSEQ multiplex PCR assay. As stored in TCRdb, this immuneACCESS dataset retains in-frame rearrangements with V and J assigned. A fraction of the clones does not appear; measured against another copy, unresolved V genes explain less than half of the discrepancy, and the remainder lacks a known reason. This sample holds around 79,000 clones; around three quarters were observed only once. Of the sample, 15% to 20% is held by the ten largest clones. The source was PBMCs, collected before any cancer treatment. These receptors originate from a man between 35 and 75 years old with stage II squamous cell lung carcinoma.

The V call is TRBV28, the J call TRBJ1-6; D ambiguous. Trimming took off 6 bases at V and 14 bases at J, with 20 bases between the two ends. Looked up from germline, CDR1 is MDHEN and CDR2 is SYDVKM. There are 14 residues in the CDR3. The CDR3 loop reads CASSFRQLAPTLHF. DNA of the CDR3: TGTGCCAGCAGCTTCAGACAATTGGCGCCCACCCTCCACTTT.

The chain combines TRBV7-9 with TRBJ1-4, with TRBD1 identical over 10 bases. This CDR3 has 15 amino acids. The J segment lost 7 bases and the V segment lost 3 bases, leaving 5 bases of the junction unmatched. Germline V gene data show CDR1 as SEHNR and CDR2 as FQNEAQ (reference sequence). The CDR3 region is CASSFGGTGAEKLFF. Written as DNA, the CDR3 is TGTGCCAGCAGCTTCGGGGGGACAGGGGCTGAAAAACTGTTTTTT.

This chain connects TRBV6-1 to TRBJ1-1; D unclear. CDR1 MNHNS and CDR2 SASEGT come from the germline V gene. V was trimmed by 10 bases and J by 4 bases, leaving 10 bases between them. The CDR3 runs to 11 residues. CDR3 residues: CAISSPTEAFF. DNA for the CDR3: TGTGCCATTTCATCCCCCACTGAAGCTTTCTTT.

V is TRBV7-3 and J is TRBJ2-2; D remains unclear. This CDR3 region has 13 residues. V was trimmed by 2 bases and J by 7 bases, leaving 8 bases between them. The germline V gene has CDR1 SGHTA and CDR2 FQGTGA. This chain's CDR3 is CASSLLVDGELFF. The CDR3 DNA follows: TGTGCCAGCAGCTTATTAGTTGACGGGGAGCTGTTTTTT.

In nucleotides, the CDR3 is TGTGCCAGCTCACTGTCCGCGGGGGGGATCCCGGGGGACGAGCAGTACTTC. Translation: CASSLSAGGIPGDEQYF. This chain joins TRBV18 and TRBJ2-7; the match to TRBD2 covers 9 bases. The ends lost 4 bases at V and 5 bases at J; junction bases unmatched: 15. The CDR3 totals 17 residues. CDR1 KGHSH and CDR2 LQKENI come from the germline V gene.

The V gene is TRBV5-4, the J gene TRBJ2-7, with 10 bases lining up with TRBD1. This CDR3 region has 14 residues. CDR1 and CDR2 from the germline V gene are SGHNT and YYREEE (reference sequence). After removal of 0 bases from V and 6 bases from J, the junction contained 3 bases not matched to a gene. The CDR3 protein is CASSLAGTGVEQYF. CDR3 bases: TGTGCCAGCAGCTTGGCCGGGACAGGGGTCGAGCAGTACTTC.

This sequence joins TRBV5-4 and TRBJ2-5, with 7 bases aligning to TRBD1. V shed 4 bases, J shed 1 base, and the junction held 4 bases outside the gene matches. The CDR3 spans 14 residues. Germline V gene lookup returns CDR1 SGHNT and CDR2 YYREEE (reference sequence). This CDR3 reads CASSVDRAQETQYF. The CDR3 DNA reads as TGTGCCAGCAGCGTCGACAGGGCCCAAGAGACCCAGTACTTC. The full variable domain, its missing parts supplied by reference TRBV5-4 and TRBJ2-5, is ETGVTQSPTHLIKTRGQQVTLRCSSQSGHNTVSWYQQALGQGPQFIFQYYREEENGRGNFPPRFSGLQFPNYSSELNVNALELDDSALYLCASSVDRAQETQYFGPGTRLLVL.

DNA of the CDR3: TGTGCCAGCAACTTGGCGGGAGGGGTCGTGGATACGCAGTATTTT. Translation: CASNLAGGVVDTQYF. The chain is built from TRBV9 and TRBJ2-3; 9 positions agree with TRBD2. The CDR3 runs 15 residues. The trim removed 6 bases at V and 6 bases at J, leaving 11 bases unmatched. CDR1 and CDR2 (germline): SGDLS, YYNGEE.

This clone was recorded only once. V usage is TRBV7-2 and J usage is TRBJ2-5, with 10 bases identical to TRBD2. This CDR3 is 14 amino acids long. The germline V gene has CDR1 SGHTA and CDR2 FQGNSA. Germline trimming cut 5 bases from V and 4 bases from J; bases unmatched to any gene: 4. The CDR3 sequence: CASSPWTSGETQYF. The CDR3 nucleotides are TGTGCCAGCAGCCCATGGACTAGCGGAGAGACCCAGTACTTC.

The gene calls are TRBV5-1 and TRBJ2-2, with D perhaps matching TRBD2 (5 bases). The germline V gene has CDR1 SGHRS and CDR2 YFSETQ. Trimming left V 5 bases short and J 7 bases short, with 21 bases between. The length of the CDR3 is 16 residues. CDR3 nucleotides: TGCGCCAGCAGGGCTGACGGGAAGGAAATCGGCGGGGAGCTGTTTTTT. As protein: CASRADGKEIGGELFF.

This CDR3 reads CASSLTGGDQETQYF. CDR3 nucleotide sequence: TGCGCCAGCAGCTTAACTGGTGGGGACCAAGAGACCCAGTACTTC. The gene calls are TRBV5-1 and TRBJ2-5; D call uncertain. Trimming took 2 bases from V and 0 from J, leaving 11 bases between them. The V gene's germline CDR1 is SGHRS and CDR2 YFSETQ. The length of the CDR3 is 15 residues.

J is TRBJ1-6 and V is TRBV7-9; D may be TRBD1 (5 bases). This CDR3 has 19 residues. Germline V gene sequence: CDR1 SEHNR, CDR2 FQNEAQ (reference sequence). The V gene lost 4 bases and the J gene lost 3 bases, with 22 bases spanning the gap. CDR3 in DNA: TGTGCCAGCAGCTCTTCTTGGGACGGCACTATCCTCTATAATTCACCCCTCCACTTT. It specifies CASSSSWDGTILYNSPLHF.

J is TRBJ2-2 and V is TRBV7-6; no clear D. With 2 bases removed from V and 0 bases from J, the gap between germline ends came to 7 bases. The length of the CDR3 is 15 residues. The germline gives CDR1 SGHVS, CDR2 FNYEAQ. Written as DNA, the CDR3 is TGTGCCAGCAGCTTACAGGCTACGAACACCGGGGAGCTGTTTTTT. The encoded protein is CASSLQATNTGELFF.

The chain couples TRBV19 to TRBJ2-1, with D perhaps TRBD1 or TRBD2 (5 bases each). From germline, CDR1 is LNHDA and CDR2 SQIVND (reference sequence). The length of the CDR3 is 14 residues. Trimming pared 3 bases from V and 8 bases from J, leaving 14 bases between. The CDR3 region is CASSMGEKAYEQFF. CDR3 DNA sequence: TGTGCCAGTAGTATGGGGGAGAAGGCCTATGAGCAGTTCTTC.

J is TRBJ2-5 and V is TRBV5-1; 12 positions match TRBD2. Germline values: CDR1 SGHRS, CDR2 YFSETQ. The CDR3 is 14 amino acids. The V gene end was trimmed by 4 bases and the J gene end by 4 bases; junction bases not matched to a gene: 2. CDR3 sequence: CASSPGLAGETQYF. CDR3 coding DNA: TGCGCCAGCAGCCCGGGACTAGCGGGAGAGACCCAGTACTTC.

This clone appeared once. In DNA, the CDR3 is TGCGCCAGCAGCCAAGAAATGGCAGCTGCTAACTATGGCTACACCTTC. It codes for CASSQEMAAANYGYTF. The rearrangement uses TRBV4-3 and TRBJ1-2; D gene ambiguous. With 0 bases removed from V and 0 bases from J, the gap between germline ends came to 11 bases. The CDR3 is made up of 16 amino acids. Germline-derived CDR1 and CDR2 are LGHNA and YSLEER.

This chain joins TRBV9 and TRBJ1-4; 8 bases align to TRBD1. CDR1 is SGDLS and CDR2 is YYNGEE in the germline V gene. Trimming at V came to 4 bases and at J to 7 bases, leaving 12 bases not matched to a gene. The CDR3 consists of 16 residues. The CDR3 reads CASSPQTGDTGEKLFF. The CDR3 coding sequence is TGTGCCAGCAGCCCACAGACAGGGGACACGGGTGAAAAACTGTTTTTT.

A few counts support this clone. This sequence joins TRBV27 and TRBJ2-7, with 7 bases lining up with TRBD2. CDR3 length equals 14 residues. CDR1 is MNHEY and CDR2 is SMNVEV in the germline V gene (reference sequence). The V segment lost 6 bases and the J segment 1 base; nucleotides outside the gene matches: 6. The CDR3 nucleotides read TGTGCCAGCAGGATGGGGACTACTTCCTACGAGCAGTACTTC. Translation: CASRMGTTSYEQYF.